One sample yielded the 8 T cell receptor beta chains listed below, sequenced in a study of T cell responses to AZD1222 COVID-19 vaccine. Produced via immunoSEQ multiplex PCR; TCRdb's table is partial and in-frame only. The profile shows about 160,000 clones, 75% to 95% of them singletons. The sequenced sample was peripheral blood, obtained 28 days after the second AZD1222 dose. The source of these receptors is an adult who received the AZD1222 COVID-19 vaccine.

This chain joins TRBV5-4 and TRBJ2-3; 9 nucleotides line up with TRBD2. There are 15 residues in the CDR3. V trimming: 6 bases; J trimming: 2 bases; junction bases outside the gene matches: 7. CDR1 is SGHNT, CDR2 YYREEE, per germline (reference sequence). The CDR3 region has the DNA TGTGCCAGCACCCCTAGCGGGATGATCACAGATACGCAGTATTTT. The encoded protein is CASTPSGMITDTQYF. The complete variable domain, with remaining parts taken from reference TRBV5-4 and TRBJ2-3, reads ETGVTQSPTHLIKTRGQQVTLRCSSQSGHNTVSWYQQALGQGPQFIFQYYREEENGRGNFPPRFSGLQFPNYSSELNVNALELDDSALYLCASTPSGMITDTQYFGPGTRLTVL.

The gene calls are TRBV9 and TRBJ1-4, with TRBD1 matching 8 bases. The CDR3 sequence is 16 residues long. CDR1 and CDR2 from the germline V gene are SGDLS and YYNGEE. V lost 5 bases to trimming and J lost 2 bases; unmatched junction nucleotides: 8. This chain's CDR3 is CASSTATGGTNEKLFF. Here the CDR3 DNA reads TGTGCCAGCAGTACTGCTACAGGGGGGACTAATGAAAAACTGTTTTTT.

As regards this clone: The same CDR3 also results from other DNA sequences found in this sample. This sequence joins TRBV29-1 and TRBJ1-1; no clear D. This CDR3 spans 12 amino acids. CDR1 and CDR2 (germline): SQVTM, ANQGSEA. The V end was cut by 2 bases, the J end by 4 bases, with 8 bases between. CDR3 sequence: CSVERQSTEAFF. The CDR3 coding sequence is TGCAGCGTTGAAAGGCAGAGCACTGAAGCTTTCTTT.

This sequence joins TRBV6-1 and TRBJ2-1; TRBD2 aligns across 8 bases. CDR3 length: 16 residues. Trimming removed 4 bases from V and 2 bases from J; junction bases left unmatched: 7. The V gene's germline CDR1 is MNHNS and CDR2 SASEGT. The CDR3 loop reads CASSAWTSPPYNEQFF. The CDR3 DNA reads as TGTGCCAGCAGTGCGTGGACTAGCCCCCCCTACAATGAGCAGTTCTTC.

The gene calls are TRBV6-5 and TRBJ1-5, with a possible D match to TRBD1 (5 bases). CDR3 length: 14 residues. Germline values: CDR1 MNHEY, CDR2 SVGAGI. Trimming removed 6 bases from V and 0 bases from J, with 9 bases in between. CDR3 amino acids: CASSDSDSNQPQHF. CDR3 DNA sequence: TGTGCCAGCAGCGACAGCGATAGCAATCAGCCCCAGCATTTT.

The genes are TRBV5-1 and TRBJ2-3; 8 bases line up with TRBD2. The CDR3 totals 15 residues. Per the germline V gene, CDR1 is SGHRS and CDR2 is YFSETQ. The ends lost 3 bases at V and 4 bases at J; junction bases unmatched: 7. CDR3 in DNA: TGCGCCAGCAGCTCCCCGGGAGGGCCATCAGATACGCAGTATTTT. Protein: CASSSPGGPSDTQYF.

This rearrangement joins TRBV27 to TRBJ2-7; 11 bases fit TRBD2. The V segment lost 6 bases and the J segment 3 bases; nucleotides outside the gene matches: 4. The length of the CDR3 is 14 residues. Germline loops: CDR1 MNHEY, CDR2 SMNVEV (reference sequence). CDR3: CASRRLAGNYEQYF. In DNA, the CDR3 is TGTGCCAGCAGAAGACTAGCGGGGAACTACGAGCAGTACTTC.

Turning to this clone: The junction departs from germline at one end; a sequencing error may be responsible. J is TRBJ1-1 and V is TRBV29-1; unclear D gene. Germline-derived CDR1 and CDR2 are SQVTM and ANQGSEA. The CDR3 contains 13 residues. The CDR3 here is CSGEQTLNTEAFF. The CDR3 DNA reads as TGCAGCGGTGAACAAACACTGAACACTGAAGCTTTCTTT.